This T cell receptor beta chain was sequenced for a study of T cell responses to AZD1222 COVID-19 vaccine. Produced via immunoSEQ multiplex PCR; TCRdb's table is partial and in-frame only. The sample lists about 140,000 clones, 92% seen once, with 3.5% to 4.5% in the top ten. The CDR3 consists of 17 residues. In germline, CDR1 is LNHNV, CDR2 YYDKDF (reference sequence). The trim removed 0 bases at V and 1 base at J, leaving 6 bases unmatched. Both about-4-week and about-12-week second-dose recipients were combined. This specimen consisted of peripheral blood, obtained 28 days after the second AZD1222 dose. This sequence was found in an adult who received the AZD1222 COVID-19 vaccine. The chain recombines TRBV15 with TRBJ2-3, with TRBD2 matching 8 bases. The CDR3 loop is CATSRDQLRGGTDTQYF. CDR3 nucleotide sequence: TGTGCCACCAGCAGAGATCAGTTGCGGGGGGGCACAGATACGCAGTATTTT.